These T cell receptor beta chains were read from a single sample in a study of shared clonotypes between healthy human individuals. The assay was immunoSEQ multiplex PCR, and TCRdb's table has in-frame clones only and misses some. The sample has about 2.5 million clones, less than 95% seen once. The sequenced material came from naive CD4+ T cells from PBMCs. The receptors were sampled from a man aged 18-30 years in good health. Some clones in this sample may be carry-over from other donors' samples. The CDR3 runs from the conserved cysteine through the conserved F or W. The D gene is left open where the match is weak. Not every row has a clone size; where given, it reads once, few, many or a size class.

clone size: -; V gene: TRBV25-1; D gene: -; J gene: TRBJ2-7; CDR3 DNA: TGTGCCAGCATGGAAGCTGGGGGTTACGAGCAGTACTTC; CDR3 protein: CASMEAGGYEQYF
clone size: -; V gene: TRBV7-7; D gene: -; J gene: TRBJ2-3; CDR3 DNA: TGTGCCAGCAGTAGGACTTCCTTTACAGATACGCAGTATTTT; CDR3 protein: CASSRTSFTDTQYF
clone size: -; V gene: TRBV28; D gene: TRBD2; J gene: TRBJ2-3; CDR3 DNA: TGTGCCAGTCAGCAATCCTTGCTAAGGCCTAGCGGGAGGGCCTGGAATACGCAGTATTTT; CDR3 protein: CASQQSLLRPSGRAWNTQYF
clone size: -; V gene: TRBV25-1; D gene: TRBD1; J gene: TRBJ1-5; CDR3 DNA: TGTGCCAGCAGTGCGACAGGGGGTCAGCCCCAGCATTTT; CDR3 protein: CASSATGGQPQHF
clone size: -; V gene: TRBV7-7; D gene: -; J gene: TRBJ2-3; CDR3 DNA: TGTGCCAGCAGCTTAGAAGTAGCAGATACGCAGTATTTT; CDR3 protein: CASSLEVADTQYF
clone size: -; V gene: TRBV5-6; D gene: TRBD2; J gene: TRBJ2-1; CDR3 DNA: TGTGCCAGCAGCTCAGCGGGAGGGCAGTTCTTC; CDR3 protein: CASSSAGGQFF
clone size: -; V gene: TRBV7-2; D gene: TRBD2; J gene: TRBJ2-3; CDR3 DNA: TGTGCCAGCAGCCGAGGACTAGCGGGGGGTACCCATACGCAGTATTTT; CDR3 protein: CASSRGLAGGTHTQYF
clone size: once; V gene: TRBV15; D gene: -; J gene: TRBJ1-2; CDR3 DNA: TGTGCCACCAGCAGGCGCACGGCTAACTATGGCTACACCTTC; CDR3 protein: CATSRRTANYGYTF
clone size: -; V gene: TRBV9; D gene: -; J gene: TRBJ2-2; CDR3 DNA: TGTGCCAGCAGCGTAGTAGCCGGGGAGCTGTTTTTT; CDR3 protein: CASSVVAGELFF
clone size: -; V gene: TRBV5-8; D gene: TRBD1; J gene: TRBJ2-7; CDR3 DNA: TGTGCCAGCAGCGGAGACAGGGCCTACGAGCAGTACTTC; CDR3 protein: CASSGDRAYEQYF
clone size: -; V gene: TRBV6-5; D gene: -; J gene: TRBJ2-7; CDR3 DNA: TGTGCCAGCAGTTACTCGAGTACAGTCGAGCAGTACTTC; CDR3 protein: CASSYSSTVEQYF
clone size: -; V gene: TRBV5-4; D gene: TRBD2; J gene: TRBJ2-1; CDR3 DNA: TGTGCCACCCTGGGACTAGCGGACAATGAGCAGTTCTTC; CDR3 protein: CATLGLADNEQFF
clone size: -; V gene: TRBV15; D gene: -; J gene: TRBJ2-7; CDR3 DNA: TGTGCCACCAGCAGAGACCCCGGATCCTACGAGCAGTACTTC; CDR3 protein: CATSRDPGSYEQYF
clone size: -; V gene: TRBV10-2; D gene: TRBD1; J gene: TRBJ2-3; CDR3 DNA: TGCGCCAGCCACATTTACCAGGGGGCTGGGGATACGCAGTATTTT; CDR3 protein: CASHIYQGAGDTQYF
clone size: -; V gene: TRBV27; D gene: TRBD2; J gene: TRBJ2-5; CDR3 DNA: TGTGCCAGCAGTTCTCCGGGACTAGCGGAAGAGACCCAGTACTTC; CDR3 protein: CASSSPGLAEETQYF
clone size: -; V gene: TRBV10-3; D gene: TRBD1; J gene: TRBJ2-7; CDR3 DNA: TGTGCCGGAAACCGGGACAGCTCCTACGAGCAGTACTTC; CDR3 protein: CAGNRDSSYEQYF
clone size: few; V gene: TRBV6-6; D gene: -; J gene: TRBJ1-5; CDR3 DNA: TGTGCCAGCAGTTACCTAGCCCCAAATAGCAATCAGCCCCAGCATTTT; CDR3 protein: CASSYLAPNSNQPQHF
clone size: -; V gene: TRBV6-1; D gene: TRBD2; J gene: TRBJ2-7; CDR3 DNA: TGTGCCAGCAGTGGACGGACTAGCGGGAACCACGAGCAGTACTTC; CDR3 protein: CASSGRTSGNHEQYF
clone size: -; V gene: TRBV5-8; D gene: TRBD2; J gene: TRBJ2-1; CDR3 DNA: TGTGCCAGCAGCTTGGGGAGTAGCGGGAGTTACAATGAGCAGTTCTTC; CDR3 protein: CASSLGSSGSYNEQFF
clone size: -; V gene: TRBV28; D gene: -; J gene: TRBJ2-1; CDR3 DNA: TGTGCCAGCAGTCTCCTGGGCGGATCTCCCTCCAATGAGCAGTTCTTC; CDR3 protein: CASSLLGGSPSNEQFF
clone size: -; V gene: TRBV4-3; D gene: -; J gene: TRBJ2-7; CDR3 DNA: TGCGCCAGCAGCCGAGAACTAGTGGGGTGGGCGAAGCAGTACTTC; CDR3 protein: CASSRELVGWAKQYF
clone size: -; V gene: TRBV28; D gene: -; J gene: TRBJ2-7; CDR3 DNA: TGTGCCAGCAGTGTACAGCACTACGAGCAGTACTTC; CDR3 protein: CASSVQHYEQYF
clone size: once; V gene: TRBV19; D gene: -; J gene: TRBJ1-4; CDR3 DNA: TGTGCCAGTAGAGGGGTCGGGAGGAATAATGAAAAACTGTTTTTT; CDR3 protein: CASRGVGRNNEKLFF
clone size: -; V gene: TRBV5-1; D gene: -; J gene: TRBJ1-1; CDR3 DNA: TGCGCCAGCAGCCTGCAACCCGACAGGAACACTGAAGCTTTCTTT; CDR3 protein: CASSLQPDRNTEAFF
clone size: -; V gene: TRBV7-2; D gene: TRBD2; J gene: TRBJ2-3; CDR3 DNA: TGTGCCAGCAGCCCCCGACTAGCGGGAGTTCTCACAGATACGCAGTATTTT; CDR3 protein: CASSPRLAGVLTDTQYF
clone size: -; V gene: TRBV29-1; D gene: -; J gene: TRBJ2-1; CDR3 DNA: TGCAGCGTCCGAGTCCAAGGACAGAGATCCTACAATGAGCAGTTCTTC; CDR3 protein: CSVRVQGQRSYNEQFF
clone size: -; V gene: TRBV7-9; D gene: -; J gene: TRBJ2-7; CDR3 DNA: TGTGCCAGCAGCTCGCTCGTCGAGCAGTACTTC; CDR3 protein: CASSSLVEQYF
clone size: -; V gene: TRBV7-2; D gene: -; J gene: TRBJ1-1; CDR3 DNA: TGTGCCAGCAGCTTAGTTAGTAGACGAGAAGCTTTCTTT; CDR3 protein: CASSLVSRREAFF
clone size: -; V gene: TRBV7-9; D gene: TRBD1; J gene: TRBJ1-1; CDR3 DNA: TGTGCCAGCAGCTTAGCGCGGGGACAGGGAATGAACACTGAAGCTTTCTTT; CDR3 protein: CASSLARGQGMNTEAFF
clone size: -; V gene: TRBV11-2; D gene: TRBD2; J gene: TRBJ2-3; CDR3 DNA: TGTGCCAGCAGCCGAGGACTAGCGGGAAGCACAGATACGCAGTATTTT; CDR3 protein: CASSRGLAGSTDTQYF
clone size: -; V gene: TRBV18; D gene: -; J gene: TRBJ1-5; CDR3 DNA: TGTGCCAGCTCATCGCAAGGGAATCAGCCCCAGCATTTT; CDR3 protein: CASSSQGNQPQHF
clone size: -; V gene: TRBV11-3; D gene: -; J gene: TRBJ2-3; CDR3 DNA: TGTGCCAGCAGCGCCTCTCGGACGGGGGCAACAGATACGCAGTATTTT; CDR3 protein: CASSASRTGATDTQYF
clone size: -; V gene: TRBV28; D gene: -; J gene: TRBJ2-5; CDR3 DNA: TGTGCCAGCAGTGAAAATACCCCCCCTGAGGGGCGGGAGACCCAGTACTTC; CDR3 protein: CASSENTPPEGRETQYF
clone size: -; V gene: TRBV28; D gene: -; J gene: TRBJ2-1; CDR3 DNA: TGTGCCAGCAGTTTGGGAGGGGGCTCCTACAATGAGCAGTTCTTC; CDR3 protein: CASSLGGGSYNEQFF
clone size: -; V gene: TRBV28; D gene: TRBD1; J gene: TRBJ1-4; CDR3 DNA: TGTGCCAGCAGCCGGGACAGGGGAAATGAAAAACTGTTTTTT; CDR3 protein: CASSRDRGNEKLFF
clone size: once; V gene: TRBV7-8; D gene: -; J gene: TRBJ1-2; CDR3 DNA: TGTGCCAGCAGCTTAGCGGGGGGGGTAGGCTACACCTTC; CDR3 protein: CASSLAGGVGYTF
clone size: once; V gene: TRBV14; D gene: TRBD2; J gene: TRBJ2-7; CDR3 DNA: TGTGCCAGCAGCCAAGATAGGACTAGCGTCTACGAGCAGTACTTC; CDR3 protein: CASSQDRTSVYEQYF
clone size: -; V gene: TRBV4-3; D gene: TRBD1; J gene: TRBJ1-1; CDR3 DNA: TGCGCCAGCAGCCAAGGGGTTGGCAGGGGGTTTGGTGAAGCTTTCTTT; CDR3 protein: CASSQGVGRGFGEAFF
clone size: -; V gene: TRBV29-1; D gene: TRBD1; J gene: TRBJ2-3; CDR3 DNA: TGCAGCGGGGACGGGACAGACACAGATACGCAGTATTTT; CDR3 protein: CSGDGTDTDTQYF
clone size: -; V gene: TRBV11-1; D gene: TRBD1; J gene: TRBJ1-2; CDR3 DNA: TGTGCCAGCACCGGGGACAGGGGCGAGTTTGGCTACACCTTC; CDR3 protein: CASTGDRGEFGYTF
clone size: -; V gene: TRBV30; D gene: -; J gene: TRBJ1-1; CDR3 DNA: TGTGCCTGGAGCGGGGAAGCAGTGGCTTTCTTT; CDR3 protein: CAWSGEAVAFF
clone size: -; V gene: TRBV6-4; D gene: -; J gene: TRBJ2-3; CDR3 DNA: TGTGCCAGCAACGACGGCACAGATACGCAGTATTTT; CDR3 protein: CASNDGTDTQYF
clone size: -; V gene: TRBV5-1; D gene: TRBD2; J gene: TRBJ2-2; CDR3 DNA: TGCGCCAGCAGCCCGGGACTAGCGGGGGACACCGGGGAGCTGTTTTTT; CDR3 protein: CASSPGLAGDTGELFF
clone size: -; V gene: TRBV6-6; D gene: -; J gene: TRBJ2-1; CDR3 DNA: TGTGCCAGCCAGGCCACTGGGGTCGCGTTCTTC; CDR3 protein: CASQATGVAFF
clone size: -; V gene: TRBV7-8; D gene: TRBD1; J gene: TRBJ2-7; CDR3 DNA: TGTGCCAGCAGCCCGCGGACAGGACTGGGTCTCGAGCAGTACTTC; CDR3 protein: CASSPRTGLGLEQYF
clone size: -; V gene: TRBV5-8; D gene: -; J gene: TRBJ1-5; CDR3 DNA: TGTGCCAGCAGCCCCGGGGTTCAGCCCCAGCATTTT; CDR3 protein: CASSPGVQPQHF
clone size: -; V gene: TRBV19; D gene: TRBD1; J gene: TRBJ2-7; CDR3 DNA: TGTGCCAGTAGTATTTTCAGGGGGCGATCCTTCAGCTCCTACGAGCAGTACTTC; CDR3 protein: CASSIFRGRSFSSYEQYF
clone size: -; V gene: TRBV7-2; D gene: TRBD1; J gene: TRBJ1-2; CDR3 DNA: TGTGCCAGCAGGGCAACAGGGGGCATCTATGGCTACACCTTC; CDR3 protein: CASRATGGIYGYTF
clone size: few; V gene: TRBV19; D gene: -; J gene: TRBJ1-5; CDR3 DNA: TGTGCCAGTAGTACGGAGAGCAATCAGCCCCAGCATTTT; CDR3 protein: CASSTESNQPQHF
clone size: -; V gene: TRBV11-3; D gene: TRBD1; J gene: TRBJ2-6; CDR3 DNA: TGTGCCAGCAGCCGGGACAGGGGCTCTGGGGCCAACGTCCTGACTTTC; CDR3 protein: CASSRDRGSGANVLTF
clone size: -; V gene: TRBV5-1; D gene: TRBD1; J gene: TRBJ2-5; CDR3 DNA: TGCGCCAGCAGCTTGGACAGGGGCCAAAGGGAGACCCAGTACTTC; CDR3 protein: CASSLDRGQRETQYF
clone size: -; V gene: TRBV6-5; D gene: TRBD1; J gene: TRBJ1-3; CDR3 DNA: TGTGCCAGCAGCAAAACAGGGGGATACGGAAACACCATATATTTT; CDR3 protein: CASSKTGGYGNTIYF
clone size: few; V gene: TRBV6-1; D gene: -; J gene: TRBJ1-1; CDR3 DNA: TGTGCCAGCAGTGAAAAGGTAAAGAACACTGAAGCTTTCTTT; CDR3 protein: CASSEKVKNTEAFF
clone size: once; V gene: TRBV4-3; D gene: -; J gene: TRBJ2-1; CDR3 DNA: TGCGCCAGCAGACAAGATTCCACAGGGTCCTCTGAGCAGTTCTTC; CDR3 protein: CASRQDSTGSSEQFF
clone size: -; V gene: TRBV5-1; D gene: TRBD1; J gene: TRBJ1-2; CDR3 DNA: TGCGCCAGCAGCCCCCCCGTACAGGGGCAGTTGGGCTACACCTTC; CDR3 protein: CASSPPVQGQLGYTF
clone size: -; V gene: TRBV13; D gene: TRBD1; J gene: TRBJ1-2; CDR3 DNA: TGTGCCAGCAGCTTAGGCGACAGGGGATTATATGGCTACACCTTC; CDR3 protein: CASSLGDRGLYGYTF
clone size: -; V gene: TRBV15; D gene: TRBD2; J gene: TRBJ2-5; CDR3 DNA: TGTGCCACCAGCAAAGCGGGGGAGACCCAGTACTTC; CDR3 protein: CATSKAGETQYF
clone size: -; V gene: TRBV27; D gene: TRBD1; J gene: TRBJ2-7; CDR3 DNA: TGTGCCAGCAGTTTATTAGTCGGGACAGGGTCATACGAGCAGTACTTC; CDR3 protein: CASSLLVGTGSYEQYF